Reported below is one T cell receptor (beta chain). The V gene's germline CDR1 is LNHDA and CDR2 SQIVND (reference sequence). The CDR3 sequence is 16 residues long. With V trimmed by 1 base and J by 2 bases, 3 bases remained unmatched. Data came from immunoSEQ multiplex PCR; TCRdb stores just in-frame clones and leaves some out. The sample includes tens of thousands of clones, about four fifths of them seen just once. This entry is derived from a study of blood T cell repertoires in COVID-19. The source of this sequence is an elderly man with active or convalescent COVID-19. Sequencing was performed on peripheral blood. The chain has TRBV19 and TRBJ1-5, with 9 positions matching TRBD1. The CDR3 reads CASSIGDRAGNQPQHF. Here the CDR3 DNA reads TGTGCCAGTAGTATAGGGGACAGGGCGGGCAATCAGCCCCAGCATTTT.